This entry describes one TCR beta chain. These data are taken from a study of T cells after somatic rescue of genetic block. The J segment lost 1 base and the V segment lost 1 base, leaving 1 base of the junction unmatched. The germline V gene has CDR1 SGHRS and CDR2 YFSETQ. The CDR3 consists of 14 residues. Assay: immunoSEQ multiplex PCR; the TCRdb copy retains only in-frame clones and omits some. The sample contains 70,000 to 95,000 clones, 85% to 90% of which appear only once. The rearrangement links TRBV5-1 to TRBJ2-7; 8 nucleotides align to TRBD2. The source is a woman aged 18-35 years. The material sequenced was peripheral blood mononuclear cells (PBMCs). Written as DNA, the CDR3 is TGCGCCAGCAGCTTGACTAGCGGATCCTACGAGCAGTACTTC. This gives the protein CASSLTSGSYEQYF.